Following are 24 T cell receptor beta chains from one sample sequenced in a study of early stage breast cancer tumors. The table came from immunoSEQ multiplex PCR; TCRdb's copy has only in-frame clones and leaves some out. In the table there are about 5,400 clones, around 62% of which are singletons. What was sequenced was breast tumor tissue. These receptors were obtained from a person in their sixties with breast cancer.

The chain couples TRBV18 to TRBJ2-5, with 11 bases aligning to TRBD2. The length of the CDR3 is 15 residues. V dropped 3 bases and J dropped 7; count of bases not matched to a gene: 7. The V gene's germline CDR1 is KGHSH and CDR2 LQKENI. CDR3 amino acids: CASSPSSTSGTTQYF. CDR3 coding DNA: TGTGCCAGCTCACCCTCTTCGACTAGCGGGACGACCCAGTACTTC.

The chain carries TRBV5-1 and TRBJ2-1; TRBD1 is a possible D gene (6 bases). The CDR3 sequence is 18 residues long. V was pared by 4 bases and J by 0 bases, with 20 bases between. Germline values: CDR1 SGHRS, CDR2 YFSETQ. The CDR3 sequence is CASSLTGQSLFSYNEQFF. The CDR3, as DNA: TGCGCCAGCAGCCTTACCGGACAGTCCCTCTTCTCCTACAATGAGCAGTTCTTC. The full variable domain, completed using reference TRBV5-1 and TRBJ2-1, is KAGVTQTPRYLIKTRGQQVTLSCSPISGHRSVSWYQQTPGQGLQFLFEYFSETQRNKGNFPGRFSGRQFSNSRSEMNVSTLELGDSALYLCASSLTGQSLFSYNEQFFGPGTRLTVL.

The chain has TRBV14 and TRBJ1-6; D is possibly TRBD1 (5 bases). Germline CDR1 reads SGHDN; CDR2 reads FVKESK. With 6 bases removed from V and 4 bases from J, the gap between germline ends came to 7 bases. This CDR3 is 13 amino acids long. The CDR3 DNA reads TGTGCCAGCAGTCAGGGATATAATTCACCCCTCCACTTT. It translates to CASSQGYNSPLHF.

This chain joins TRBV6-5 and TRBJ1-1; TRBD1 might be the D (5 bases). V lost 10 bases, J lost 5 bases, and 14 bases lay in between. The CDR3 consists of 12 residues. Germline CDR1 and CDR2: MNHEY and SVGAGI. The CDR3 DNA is TGTGCCACCGGGCAGCAGGGAACTGAAGCTTTCTTT. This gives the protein CATGQQGTEAFF.

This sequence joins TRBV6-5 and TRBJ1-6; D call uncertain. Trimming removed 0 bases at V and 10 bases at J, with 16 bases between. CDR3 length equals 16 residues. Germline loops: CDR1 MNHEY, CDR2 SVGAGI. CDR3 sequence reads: CASSYSFRGRRSPLHF. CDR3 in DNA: TGTGCCAGCAGTTACTCGTTCCGCGGGAGGCGATCACCCCTCCACTTT.

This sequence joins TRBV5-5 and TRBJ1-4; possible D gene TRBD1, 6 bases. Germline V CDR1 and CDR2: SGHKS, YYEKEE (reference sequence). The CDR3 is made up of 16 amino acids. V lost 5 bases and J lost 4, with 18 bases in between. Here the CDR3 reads CASSLGGGQYNEKLFF. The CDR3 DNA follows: TGTGCCAGCAGTCTTGGGGGAGGACAGTATAATGAAAAACTGTTTTTT. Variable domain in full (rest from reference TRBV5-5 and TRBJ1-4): DAGVTQSPTHLIKTRGQQVTLRCSPISGHKSVSWYQQVLGQGPQFIFQYYEKEERGRGNFPDRFSARQFPNYSSELNVNALLLGDSALYLCASSLGGGQYNEKLFFGSGTQLSVL.

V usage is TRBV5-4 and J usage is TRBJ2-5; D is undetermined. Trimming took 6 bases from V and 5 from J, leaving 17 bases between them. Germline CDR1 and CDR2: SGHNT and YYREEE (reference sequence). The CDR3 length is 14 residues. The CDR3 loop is CASTTDEGRETQYF. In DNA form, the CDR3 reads TGTGCCAGCACGACCGACGAAGGGCGGGAGACCCAGTACTTC.

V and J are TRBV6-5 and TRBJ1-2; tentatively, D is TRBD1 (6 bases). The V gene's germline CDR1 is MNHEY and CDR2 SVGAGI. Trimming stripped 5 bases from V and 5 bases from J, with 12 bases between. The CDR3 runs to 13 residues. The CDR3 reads CASSPTGRYGYTF. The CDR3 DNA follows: TGTGCCAGCAGTCCCACAGGGAGGTATGGCTACACCTTC.

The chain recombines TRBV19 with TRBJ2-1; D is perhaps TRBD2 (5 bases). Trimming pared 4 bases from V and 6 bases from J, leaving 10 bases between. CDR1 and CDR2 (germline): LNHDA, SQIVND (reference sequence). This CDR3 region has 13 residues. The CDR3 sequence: CASSKPGFNEQFF. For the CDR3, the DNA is TGTGCCAGTAGTAAGCCGGGATTCAATGAGCAGTTCTTC.

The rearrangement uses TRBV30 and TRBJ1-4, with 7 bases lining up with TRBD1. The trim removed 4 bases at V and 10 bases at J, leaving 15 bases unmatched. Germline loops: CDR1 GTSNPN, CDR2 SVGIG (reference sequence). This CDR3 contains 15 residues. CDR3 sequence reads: CAWKAPDREIGKLFF. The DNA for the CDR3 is TGTGCCTGGAAGGCCCCCGACAGGGAAATTGGAAAACTGTTTTTT.

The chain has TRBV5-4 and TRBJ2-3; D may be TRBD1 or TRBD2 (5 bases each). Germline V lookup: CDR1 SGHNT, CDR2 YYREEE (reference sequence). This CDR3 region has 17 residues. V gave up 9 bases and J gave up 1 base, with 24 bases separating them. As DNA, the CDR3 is TGTGCCACTAACCGGGACCCACACTCCGGGGGCACAGATACGCAGTATTTT. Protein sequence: CATNRDPHSGGTDTQYF.

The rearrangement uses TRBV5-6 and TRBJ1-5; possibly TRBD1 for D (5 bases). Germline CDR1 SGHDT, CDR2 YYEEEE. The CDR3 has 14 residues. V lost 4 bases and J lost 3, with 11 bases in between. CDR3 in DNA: TGTGCCAGCAGCCGAGGGGTGAACAATCAGCCCCAGCATTTT. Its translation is CASSRGVNNQPQHF.

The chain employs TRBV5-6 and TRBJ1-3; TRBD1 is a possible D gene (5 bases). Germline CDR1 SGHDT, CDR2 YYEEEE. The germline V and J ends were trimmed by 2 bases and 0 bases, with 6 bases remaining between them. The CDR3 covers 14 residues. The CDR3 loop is CASSFGGSGNTIYF. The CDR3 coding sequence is TGTGCCAGCAGCTTTGGGGGCTCTGGAAACACCATATATTTT.

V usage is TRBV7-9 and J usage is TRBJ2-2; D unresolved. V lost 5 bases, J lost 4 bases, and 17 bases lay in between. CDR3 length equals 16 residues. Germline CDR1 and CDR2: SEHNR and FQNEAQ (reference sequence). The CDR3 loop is CASSPVFAATTGELFF. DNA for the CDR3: TGTGCCAGCAGCCCTGTATTTGCGGCTACCACCGGGGAGCTGTTTTTT.

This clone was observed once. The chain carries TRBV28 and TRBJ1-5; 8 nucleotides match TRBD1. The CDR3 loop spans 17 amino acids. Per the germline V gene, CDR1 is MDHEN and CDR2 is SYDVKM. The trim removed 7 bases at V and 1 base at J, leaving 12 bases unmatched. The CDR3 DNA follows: TGTGCCAGCAAACAGGGGGAATGGGTTTCGAGCAATCAGCCCCAGCATTTT. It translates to CASKQGEWVSSNQPQHF.

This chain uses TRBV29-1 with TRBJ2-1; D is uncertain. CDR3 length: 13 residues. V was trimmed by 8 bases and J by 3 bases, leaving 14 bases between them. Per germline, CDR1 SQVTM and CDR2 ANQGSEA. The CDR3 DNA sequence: TGCAGCTATCGGAAAGACATCTACAATGAGCAGTTCTTC. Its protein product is CSYRKDIYNEQFF.

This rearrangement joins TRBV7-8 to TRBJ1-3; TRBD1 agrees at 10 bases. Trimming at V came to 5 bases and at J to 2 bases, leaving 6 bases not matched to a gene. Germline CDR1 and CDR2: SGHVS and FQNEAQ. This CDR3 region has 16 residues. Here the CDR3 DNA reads TGTGCCAGCAGCCAAAGGACAGGGGGAACTGGAAACACCATATATTTT. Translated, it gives CASSQRTGGTGNTIYF.

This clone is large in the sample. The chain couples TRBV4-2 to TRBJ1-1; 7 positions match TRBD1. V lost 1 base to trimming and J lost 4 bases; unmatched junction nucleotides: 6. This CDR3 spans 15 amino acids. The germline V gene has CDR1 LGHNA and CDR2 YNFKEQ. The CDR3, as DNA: TGTGCCAGCAGCCAAGGAGGGGGCTTCGGCACTGAAGCTTTCTTT. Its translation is CASSQGGGFGTEAFF.

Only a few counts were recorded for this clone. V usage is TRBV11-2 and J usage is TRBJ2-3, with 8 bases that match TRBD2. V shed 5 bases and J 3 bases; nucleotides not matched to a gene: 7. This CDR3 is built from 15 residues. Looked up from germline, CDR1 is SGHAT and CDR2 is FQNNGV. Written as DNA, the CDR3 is TGTGCCAGCAGCCCCCAAGCGGGGGAGACAGATACGCAGTATTTT. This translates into CASSPQAGETDTQYF. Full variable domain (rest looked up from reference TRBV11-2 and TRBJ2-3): EAGVAQSPRYKIIEKRQSVAFWCNPISGHATLYWYQQILGQGPKLLIQFQNNGVVDDSQLPKDRFSAERLKGVDSTLKIQPAKLEDSAVYLCASSPQAGETDTQYFGPGTRLTVL.

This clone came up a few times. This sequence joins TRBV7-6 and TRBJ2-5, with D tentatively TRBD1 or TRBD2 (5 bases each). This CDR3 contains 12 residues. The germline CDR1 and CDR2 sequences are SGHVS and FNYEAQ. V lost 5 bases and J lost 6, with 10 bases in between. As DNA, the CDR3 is TGTGCCAGCAGCCCATGGGGGAAGACCCAGTACTTC. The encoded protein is CASSPWGKTQYF.

The CDR3 is CASSTTGNSPLHF. CDR3 sequence (DNA): TGTGCCAGCAGCACGACAGGGAATTCACCCCTCCACTTT. V usage is TRBV14 and J usage is TRBJ1-6; 7 bases align to TRBD1. Germline V gene data show CDR1 as SGHDN and CDR2 as FVKESK. The V and J ends lost 5 bases and 7 bases, in that order; junction bases with no gene match: 2. The CDR3 has 13 residues.

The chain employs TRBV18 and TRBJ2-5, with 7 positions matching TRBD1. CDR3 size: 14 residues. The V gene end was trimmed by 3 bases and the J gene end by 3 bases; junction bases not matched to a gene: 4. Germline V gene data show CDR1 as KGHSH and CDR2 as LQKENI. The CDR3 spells CASSPRQGKETQYF. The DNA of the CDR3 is TGTGCCAGCTCACCTCGACAGGGAAAAGAGACCCAGTACTTC.

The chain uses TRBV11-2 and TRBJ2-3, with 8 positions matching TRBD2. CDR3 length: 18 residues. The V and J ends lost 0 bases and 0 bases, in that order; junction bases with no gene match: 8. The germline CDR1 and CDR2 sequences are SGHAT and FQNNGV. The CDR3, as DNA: TGTGCCAGCAGCTTAGATTCCGGGGCGGGAGGAAGCACAGATACGCAGTATTTT. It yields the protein CASSLDSGAGGSTDTQYF.

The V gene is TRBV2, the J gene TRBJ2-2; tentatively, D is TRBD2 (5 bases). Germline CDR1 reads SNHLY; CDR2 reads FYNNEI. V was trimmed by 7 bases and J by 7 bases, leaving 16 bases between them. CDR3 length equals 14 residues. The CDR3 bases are TGTGCCAGCAAAAGAGGGAGATTCGACGGGGAGCTGTTTTTT. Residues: CASKRGRFDGELFF.